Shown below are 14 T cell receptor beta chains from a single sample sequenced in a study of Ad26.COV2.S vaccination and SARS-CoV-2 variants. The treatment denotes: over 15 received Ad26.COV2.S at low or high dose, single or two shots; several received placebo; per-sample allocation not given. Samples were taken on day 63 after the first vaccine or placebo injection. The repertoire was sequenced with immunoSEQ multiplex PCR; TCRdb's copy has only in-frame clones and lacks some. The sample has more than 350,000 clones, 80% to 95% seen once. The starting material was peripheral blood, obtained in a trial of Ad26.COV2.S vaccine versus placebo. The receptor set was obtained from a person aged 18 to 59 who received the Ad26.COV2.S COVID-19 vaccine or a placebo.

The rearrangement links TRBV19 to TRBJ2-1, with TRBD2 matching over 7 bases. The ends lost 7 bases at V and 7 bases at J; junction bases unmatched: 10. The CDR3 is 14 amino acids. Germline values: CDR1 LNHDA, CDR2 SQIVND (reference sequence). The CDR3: CASKGAGAGNEQFF. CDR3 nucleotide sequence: TGTGCCAGTAAAGGGGCGGGAGCGGGGAATGAGCAGTTCTTC.

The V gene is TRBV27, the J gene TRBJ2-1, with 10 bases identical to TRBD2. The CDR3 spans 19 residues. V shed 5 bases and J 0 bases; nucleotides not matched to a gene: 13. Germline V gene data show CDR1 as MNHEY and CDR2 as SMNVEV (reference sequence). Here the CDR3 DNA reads TGTGCCAGCAGTCCCGCCGGGCTAGCGGGAGAGATCTCCTACAATGAGCAGTTCTTC. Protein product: CASSPAGLAGEISYNEQFF.

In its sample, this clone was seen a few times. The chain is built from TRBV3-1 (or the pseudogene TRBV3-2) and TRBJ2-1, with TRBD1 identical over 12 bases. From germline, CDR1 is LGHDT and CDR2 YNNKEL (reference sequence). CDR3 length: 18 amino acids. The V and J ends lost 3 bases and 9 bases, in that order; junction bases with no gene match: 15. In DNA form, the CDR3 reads TGTGCCAGCAGCCAGTTCAGCCGGGACAGGGGGCTTGATGGTGAGCAGTTCTTC. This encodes CASSQFSRDRGLDGEQFF.

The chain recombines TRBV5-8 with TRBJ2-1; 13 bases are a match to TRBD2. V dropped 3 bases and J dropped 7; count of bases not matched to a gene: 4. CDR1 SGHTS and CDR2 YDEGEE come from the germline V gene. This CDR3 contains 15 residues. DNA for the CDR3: TGTGCCAGCAGCTGGGGACTAGCGGGAACGAATGAGCAGTTCTTC. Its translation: CASSWGLAGTNEQFF.

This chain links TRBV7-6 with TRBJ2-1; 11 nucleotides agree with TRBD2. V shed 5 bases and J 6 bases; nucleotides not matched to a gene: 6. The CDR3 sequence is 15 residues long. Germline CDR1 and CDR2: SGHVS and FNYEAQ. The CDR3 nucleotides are TGTGCCAGCAGCCCACTAGCGGGGGAGGCCAATGAGCAGTTCTTC. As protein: CASSPLAGEANEQFF.

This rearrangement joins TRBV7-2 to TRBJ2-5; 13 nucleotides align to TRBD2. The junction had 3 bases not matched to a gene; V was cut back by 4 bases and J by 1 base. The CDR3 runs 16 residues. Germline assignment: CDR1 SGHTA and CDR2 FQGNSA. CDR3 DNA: TGTGCCAGCAGCTCAAGACTAGCGGGAGGCCAAGAGACCCAGTACTTC. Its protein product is CASSSRLAGGQETQYF.

CDR3 DNA: TGTGCCAGCTCACAATTTATGGGACAGCAAAACATTCAGTACTTC. This encodes CASSQFMGQQNIQYF. The gene calls are TRBV18 and TRBJ2-4, with 7 nucleotides matching TRBD1. The CDR3 extends over 15 amino acids. J gave up 5 bases and V 4 bases, and 8 bases lay outside the gene matches. Germline assignment: CDR1 KGHSH and CDR2 LQKENI. The full variable domain, rest sourced from reference TRBV18 and TRBJ2-4, is NAGVMQNPRHLVRRRGQEARLRCSPMKGHSHVYWYRQLPEEGLKFMVYLQKENIIDESGMPKERFSAEFPKEGPSILRIQQVVRGDSAAYFCASSQFMGQQNIQYFGAGTRLSVL.

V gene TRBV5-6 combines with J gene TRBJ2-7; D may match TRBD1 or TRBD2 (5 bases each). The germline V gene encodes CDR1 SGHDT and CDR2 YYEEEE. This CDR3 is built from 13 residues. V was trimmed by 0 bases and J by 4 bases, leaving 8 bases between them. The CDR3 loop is CASSLVGGYEQYF. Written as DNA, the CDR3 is TGTGCCAGCAGCTTGGTTGGGGGATACGAGCAGTACTTC.

This CDR3 reads CASSSNLGGYTF. In DNA, the CDR3 is TGTGCCAGCAGTTCCAATCTAGGTGGCTACACCTTC. The rearrangement links TRBV28 to TRBJ1-2; no clear D gene. V was pared by 4 bases and J by 7 bases, with 10 bases between. CDR1 MDHEN and CDR2 SYDVKM come from the germline V gene. The CDR3 is 12 amino acids.

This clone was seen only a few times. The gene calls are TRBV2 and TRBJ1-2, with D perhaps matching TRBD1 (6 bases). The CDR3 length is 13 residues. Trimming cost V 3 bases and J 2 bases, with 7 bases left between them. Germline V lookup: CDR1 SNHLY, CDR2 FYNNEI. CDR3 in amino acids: CASSDTGNYGYTF. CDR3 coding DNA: TGTGCCAGCAGTGATACAGGGAACTATGGCTACACCTTC. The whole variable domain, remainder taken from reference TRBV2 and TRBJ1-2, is EPEVTQTPSHQVTQMGQEVILRCVPISNHLYFYWYRQILGQKVEFLVSFYNNEISEKSEIFDDQFSVERPDGSNFTLKIRSTKLEDSAMYFCASSDTGNYGYTFGSGTRLTVV.

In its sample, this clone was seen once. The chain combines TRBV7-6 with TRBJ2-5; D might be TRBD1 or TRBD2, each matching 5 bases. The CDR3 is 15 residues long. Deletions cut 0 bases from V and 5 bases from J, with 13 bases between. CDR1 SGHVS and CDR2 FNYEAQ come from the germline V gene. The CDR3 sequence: CASSLAWGTGETQYF. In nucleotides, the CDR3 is TGTGCCAGCAGCTTAGCGTGGGGGACGGGGGAGACCCAGTACTTC.

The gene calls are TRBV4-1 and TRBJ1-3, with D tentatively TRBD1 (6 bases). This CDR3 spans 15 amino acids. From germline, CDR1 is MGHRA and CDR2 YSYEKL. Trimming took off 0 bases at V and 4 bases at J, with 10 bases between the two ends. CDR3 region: CASSQDPGTGNTIYF. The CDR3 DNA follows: TGCGCCAGCAGCCAAGATCCGGGGACAGGAAACACCATATATTTT.

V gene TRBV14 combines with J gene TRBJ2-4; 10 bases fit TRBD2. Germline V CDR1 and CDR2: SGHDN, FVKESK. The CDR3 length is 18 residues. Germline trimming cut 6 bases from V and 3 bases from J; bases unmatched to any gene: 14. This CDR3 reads CASSLAIAGGGIKNIQYF. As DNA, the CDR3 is TGTGCCAGCAGTCTTGCTATAGCGGGAGGCGGTATCAAAAACATTCAGTACTTC.

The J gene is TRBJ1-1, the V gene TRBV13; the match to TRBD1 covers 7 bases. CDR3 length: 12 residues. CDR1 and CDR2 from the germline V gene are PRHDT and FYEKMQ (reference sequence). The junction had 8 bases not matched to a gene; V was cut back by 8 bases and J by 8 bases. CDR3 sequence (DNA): TGTGCCAGCGCTACTCAGGGACAGGAAGCTTTCTTT. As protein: CASATQGQEAFF.